Presented here are 18 T cell receptor beta chains from one specimen sequenced in a study of T cells in Graves' hyperthyroidism and ophthalmopathy. Researchers took RNA transcripts and amplified the TCR beta CDR3 regions from them. First-round RT-PCR with HTBI primers amplified the TCR CDR3 region. Each CDR3 protein is one row after TCRdb ran MiXCR on the multiplex PCR reads. This table holds 600,000 to 650,000 distinct CDR3 sequences, around 16% found once. The source material was blood. The receptors were sampled from a woman aged 25 to 45 with Graves' hyperthyroidism.

The CDR3 protein is CASSFLESYEQYF. CDR3 nucleotides: TGTGCCAGCAGTTTTCTTGAGTCCTACGAGCAGTACTTC. This chain connects TRBV28 to TRBJ2-7; no clear D. CDR3 length: 13 amino acids. Deletions cut 3 bases from V and 1 base from J, with 7 bases between. Germline V gene sequence: CDR1 MDHEN, CDR2 SYDVKM.

V is TRBV15 and J is TRBJ2-7; 13 bases agree with TRBD2. Trimming removed 6 bases from V and 4 bases from J; junction bases left unmatched: 9. Germline lookup yields CDR1 LNHNV and CDR2 YYDKDF (reference sequence). The CDR3 spans 16 residues. CDR3 sequence reads: CATSDPGTSGNYEQYF. The CDR3 DNA reads as TGTGCCACCAGTGACCCCGGGACTAGCGGGAATTACGAGCAGTACTTC.

V is TRBV7-9 and J is TRBJ2-7; 9 nucleotides line up with TRBD1. From germline, CDR1 is SEHNR and CDR2 FQNEAQ (reference sequence). This CDR3 contains 15 residues. The trim removed 5 bases at V and 6 bases at J, leaving 11 bases unmatched. In DNA, the CDR3 is TGTGCCAGCAGCCCACAACAGGGGGCGGGTGGCGAGCAGTACTTC. It translates to CASSPQQGAGGEQYF.

This clonotype was observed many times. The rearrangement links TRBV7-9 to TRBJ2-1; 10 bases map to TRBD2. The CDR3 covers 17 residues. Germline V gene lookup returns CDR1 SEHNR and CDR2 FQNEAQ (reference sequence). The ends lost 5 bases at V and 4 bases at J; junction bases unmatched: 11. CDR3 in amino acids: CASSPSPSGSPYNEQFF. The CDR3 nucleotides read TGTGCCAGCAGCCCATCCCCTAGCGGGAGCCCGTACAATGAGCAGTTCTTC.

This clonotype has more than one count but fewer than ten. This chain joins TRBV19 and TRBJ1-2; no clear D. CDR1 and CDR2 (germline): LNHDA, SQIVND (reference sequence). Trimming stripped 4 bases from V and 2 bases from J, with 5 bases between. CDR3 size: 12 residues. In nucleotides, the CDR3 is TGTGCCAGTAGTACAAGGAACTATGGCTACACCTTC. Translated, it gives CASSTRNYGYTF. Looking up the rest from reference TRBV19 and TRBJ1-2 gives the full variable domain: DGGITQSPKYLFRKEGQNVTLSCEQNLNHDAMYWYRQDPGQGLRLIYYSQIVNDFQKGDIAEGYSVSREKKESFPLTVTSAQKNPTAFYLCASSTRNYGYTFGSGTRLTVV.

This clonotype was counted only a few times. This sequence joins TRBV6-1 and TRBJ1-3; D might be TRBD1 (6 bases). Trimming stripped 5 bases from V and 2 bases from J, with 13 bases between. Germline lookup yields CDR1 MNHNS and CDR2 SASEGT. The CDR3 has 15 residues. CDR3 nucleotide sequence: TGTGCCAGCAGTTCGTATTCAGGGGCTGGAAACACCATATATTTT. Amino acid sequence: CASSSYSGAGNTIYF.

This clonotype was observed a few times. The CDR3 DNA is TGTGCCAGCAGCTTAATGGCCGGGACAGGGGAGTTCTTC. Encoded protein: CASSLMAGTGEFF. The genes are TRBV7-3 and TRBJ2-1; 10 nucleotides agree with TRBD1. The ends lost 1 base at V and 14 bases at J; junction bases unmatched: 5. The CDR3 covers 13 residues. Germline-derived CDR1 and CDR2 are SGHTA and FQGTGA.

The rearrangement links TRBV20-1 to TRBJ1-2, with 8 bases fitting TRBD1. Per the germline V gene, CDR1 is DFQATT and CDR2 is SNEGSKA (reference sequence). J gave up 0 bases and V 7 bases, and 4 bases lay outside the gene matches. The CDR3 is made up of 13 amino acids. The DNA for the CDR3 is TGCAGTGTAACGGACAGGGCTAACTATGGCTACACCTTC. Translation gives CSVTDRANYGYTF.

This clonotype was observed a few times. The J gene is TRBJ2-3, the V gene TRBV30; 9 bases line up with TRBD1. The CDR3 has 18 amino acids. Germline V gene sequence: CDR1 GTSNPN, CDR2 SVGIG (reference sequence). With V trimmed by 3 bases and J by 0 bases, 13 bases remained unmatched. CDR3 nucleotides: TGTGCCTGGAGCGGGTCCCCCGGACAGGGGATGAGCACAGATACGCAGTATTTT. It encodes CAWSGSPGQGMSTDTQYF.

This chain uses TRBV16 with TRBJ2-3; D not resolved. Germline CDR1 is KGHSY and CDR2 is FQNENV. The CDR3 sequence is 14 residues long. V lost 0 bases and J 2 bases, leaving 6 bases between the germline ends. The CDR3 sequence: CASSQSTDTDTQYF. The CDR3, as DNA: TGTGCCAGCAGCCAATCCACAGACACAGATACGCAGTATTTT. The whole variable domain, filled in from reference TRBV16 and TRBJ2-3, reads GEEVAQTPKHLVRGEGQKAKLYCAPIKGHSYVFWYQQVLKNEFKFLISFQNENVFDETGMPKERFSAKCLPNSPCSLEIQATKLEDSAVYFCASSQSTDTDTQYFGPGTRLTVL.

This clonotype has ten or more counts. The rearrangement links TRBV5-1 to TRBJ2-7; weak D call: TRBD2 (5 bases). The length of the CDR3 is 14 residues. CDR1 SGHRS and CDR2 YFSETQ come from the germline V gene. The germline V and J ends were trimmed by 1 base and 2 bases, with 10 bases remaining between them. As DNA, the CDR3 is TGCGCCAGCAGCTTGCGGGAAACGGCCTACGAGCAGTACTTC. Residues: CASSLRETAYEQYF.

The table lists this clonotype with many counts. V is TRBV11-3 and J is TRBJ2-1, with 7 positions matching TRBD1. CDR3 length: 20 residues. Unmatched junction bases numbered 19, after V lost 4 bases and J lost 1 base. CDR1 SGHNT and CDR2 YENEEA come from the germline V gene. The CDR3 DNA follows: TGTGCCAGCAGCTCCTCCGACAGGGAGAGGCGCCCGAAATCCTACAATGAGCAGTTCTTC. It encodes CASSSSDRERRPKSYNEQFF. Full variable domain (remainder filled in from reference TRBV11-3 and TRBJ2-1): EAGVVQSPRYKIIEKKQPVAFWCNPISGHNTLYWYLQNLGQGPELLIRYENEEAVDDSQLPKDRFSAERLKGVDSTLKIQPAELGDSAVYLCASSSSDRERRPKSYNEQFFGPGTRLTVL.

This clonotype was recorded many times. As DNA, the CDR3 is TGTGCCAGCAGTTACTCTGACAGGGGGGAGACCCAGTACTTC. Translating it yields CASSYSDRGETQYF. This chain connects TRBV6-6 to TRBJ2-5, with TRBD1 matching over 9 bases. CDR1 and CDR2 (germline): MNHNY, SVGAGI (reference sequence). CDR3 length equals 14 residues. The trim removed 0 bases at V and 5 bases at J, leaving 1 base unmatched.

This clonotype was detected many times. This sequence joins TRBV10-3 and TRBJ1-1, with TRBD1 as a possible D gene (5 bases). The CDR3 loop spans 14 amino acids. Germline V CDR1 and CDR2: ENHRY, SYGVKD. The V and J ends lost 4 bases and 6 bases respectively, with 15 bases between them. CDR3 sequence: CAISGAGSHAEAFF. For the CDR3, the DNA is TGTGCCATCAGTGGTGCAGGGTCCCACGCTGAAGCTTTCTTT.

Concerning this clonotype: A single base separates this from a much larger clone, so it may be a read error. The rearrangement uses TRBV5-1 and TRBJ2-2; 8 bases are shared with TRBD1. V was pared by 4 bases and J by 2 bases, with 7 bases of the junction left unmatched. This CDR3 comprises 16 residues. Germline V lookup: CDR1 SGHRS, CDR2 YFSETQ. Written as DNA, the CDR3 is TGCGCCAGCAGCGTCCGGGACAGGCCCAACACCGGGGAGCTGTTTTTT. Translating gives CASSVRDRPNTGELFF. Full variable domain (remainder filled in from reference TRBV5-1 and TRBJ2-2): KAGVTQTPRYLIKTRGQQVTLSCSPISGHRSVSWYQQTPGQGLQFLFEYFSETQRNKGNFPGRFSGRQFSNSRSEMNVSTLELGDSALYLCASSVRDRPNTGELFFGEGSRLTVL.

This chain connects TRBV14 to TRBJ2-1; 8 positions agree with TRBD2. The CDR3 loop spans 15 amino acids. Germline V CDR1 and CDR2: SGHDN, FVKESK. The J segment lost 9 bases and the V segment lost 4 bases, leaving 11 bases of the junction unmatched. The CDR3 bases are TGTGCCAGCAGCCTCGATAGCGGGACGGGCCGTGAGCAGTTCTTC. This codes for CASSLDSGTGREQFF.

The chain employs TRBV24-1 and TRBJ2-7; the match to TRBD2 covers 10 bases. The length of the CDR3 is 17 residues. V dropped 12 bases and J dropped 6; count of bases not matched to a gene: 22. Germline lookup yields CDR1 KGHDR and CDR2 SFDVKD. CDR3 DNA: TGTGCCCCCGGGCGGGGGACTAGCGCCCTTCGAGATAGCGAGCAGTACTTC. The encoded protein is CAPGRGTSALRDSEQYF.

This clonotype was recorded at least ten times. The rearrangement joins TRBV29-1 to TRBJ2-5; D is unclear. Germline V gene data show CDR1 as SQVTM and CDR2 as ANQGSEA. This CDR3 comprises 11 residues. Trimming shortened V by 4 bases and J by 5 bases, and 8 bases separated the two germline ends. The CDR3 protein is CSVGGLETQYF. In DNA, the CDR3 is TGCAGCGTTGGGGGTTTGGAGACCCAGTACTTC. Full variable domain (outside the CDR3, taken from reference TRBV29-1 and TRBJ2-5): SAVISQKPSRDICQRGTSLTIQCQVDSQVTMMFWYRQQPGQSLTLIATANQGSEATYESGFVIDKFPISRPNLTFSTLTVSNMSPEDSSIYLCSVGGLETQYFGPGTRLLVL.